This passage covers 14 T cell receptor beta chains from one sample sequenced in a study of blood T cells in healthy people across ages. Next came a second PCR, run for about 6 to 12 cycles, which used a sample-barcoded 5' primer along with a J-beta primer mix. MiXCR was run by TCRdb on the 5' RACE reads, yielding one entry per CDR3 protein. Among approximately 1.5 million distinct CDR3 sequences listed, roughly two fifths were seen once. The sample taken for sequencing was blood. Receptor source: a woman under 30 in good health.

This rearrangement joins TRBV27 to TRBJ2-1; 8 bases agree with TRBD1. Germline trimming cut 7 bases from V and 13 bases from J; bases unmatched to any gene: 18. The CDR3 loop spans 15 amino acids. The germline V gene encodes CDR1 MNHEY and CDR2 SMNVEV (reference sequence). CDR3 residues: CASTLTGDVQRTQFF. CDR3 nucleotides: TGTGCCAGCACCTTGACAGGGGATGTCCAGCGGACCCAGTTCTTC.

The CDR3 spells CASSQVGVLTF. CDR3 coding DNA: TGTGCCAGCAGCCAAGTTGGCGTCCTGACTTTC. This chain joins TRBV4-2 and TRBJ2-6; no reliable D call. Trimming stripped 1 base from V and 12 bases from J, with 4 bases between. CDR1 and CDR2 from the germline V gene are LGHNA and YNFKEQ. The CDR3 spans 11 residues.

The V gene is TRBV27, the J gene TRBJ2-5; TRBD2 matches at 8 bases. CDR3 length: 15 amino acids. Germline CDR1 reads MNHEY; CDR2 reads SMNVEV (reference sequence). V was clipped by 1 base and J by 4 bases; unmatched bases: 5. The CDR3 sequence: CASSLYGTRVETQYF. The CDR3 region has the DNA TGTGCCAGCAGTTTATATGGGACTAGGGTAGAGACCCAGTACTTC.

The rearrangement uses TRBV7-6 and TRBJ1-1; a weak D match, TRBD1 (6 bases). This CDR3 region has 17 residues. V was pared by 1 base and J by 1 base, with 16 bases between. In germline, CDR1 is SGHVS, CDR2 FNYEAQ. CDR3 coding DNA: TGTGCCAGCAGCTTAGAGTCTACAGGGAACAAGAACACTGAAGCTTTCTTT. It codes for CASSLESTGNKNTEAFF.

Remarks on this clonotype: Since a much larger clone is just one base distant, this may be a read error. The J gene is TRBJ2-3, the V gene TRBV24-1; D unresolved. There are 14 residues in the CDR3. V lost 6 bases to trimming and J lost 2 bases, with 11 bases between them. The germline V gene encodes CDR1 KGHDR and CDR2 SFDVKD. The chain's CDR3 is CATSLRTVTDTQYF. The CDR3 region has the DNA TGTGCCACCAGTCTCCGCACAGTCACAGATACGCAGTATTTT.

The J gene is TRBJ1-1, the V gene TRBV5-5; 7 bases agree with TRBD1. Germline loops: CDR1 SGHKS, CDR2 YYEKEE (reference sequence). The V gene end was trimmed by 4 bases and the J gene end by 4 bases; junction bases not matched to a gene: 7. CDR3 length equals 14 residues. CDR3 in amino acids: CASSTGAGSTEAFF. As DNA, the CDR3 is TGTGCCAGCAGCACAGGGGCAGGGAGCACTGAAGCTTTCTTT.

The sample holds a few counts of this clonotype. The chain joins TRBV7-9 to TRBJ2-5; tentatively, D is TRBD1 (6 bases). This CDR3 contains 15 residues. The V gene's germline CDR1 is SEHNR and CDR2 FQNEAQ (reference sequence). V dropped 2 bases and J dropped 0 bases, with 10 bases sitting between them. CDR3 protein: CASSLNREYQETQYF. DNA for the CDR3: TGTGCCAGCAGCTTAAACAGGGAGTACCAAGAGACCCAGTACTTC.

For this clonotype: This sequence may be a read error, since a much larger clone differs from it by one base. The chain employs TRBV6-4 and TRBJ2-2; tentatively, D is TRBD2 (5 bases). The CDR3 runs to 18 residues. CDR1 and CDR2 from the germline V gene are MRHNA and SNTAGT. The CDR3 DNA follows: TGTGCCAGCAGTGACTCGGGCAACGGGCAGGAGTCCACCGGGGAGCTGCTTTTT. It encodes CASSDSGNGQESTGELLF.

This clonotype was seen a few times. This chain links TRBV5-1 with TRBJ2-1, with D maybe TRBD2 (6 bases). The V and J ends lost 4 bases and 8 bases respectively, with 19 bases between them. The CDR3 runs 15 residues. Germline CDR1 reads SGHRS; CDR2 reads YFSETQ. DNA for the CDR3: TGCGCCAGCAGCGGGACTGATGATTGGGTCCATGAGCAGTTCTTC. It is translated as CASSGTDDWVHEQFF.

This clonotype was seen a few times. CDR3 region: CASTSGFRETQYF. The DNA of the CDR3 is TGCGCCAGCACCTCAGGGTTTAGAGAGACCCAGTACTTC. V and J are TRBV5-1 and TRBJ2-5, with a weak D call TRBD1 (5 bases). Trimming removed 6 bases at V and 4 bases at J, with 13 bases between. This CDR3 spans 13 amino acids. CDR1 is SGHRS, CDR2 YFSETQ, per germline. Full variable domain (missing parts from reference TRBV5-1 and TRBJ2-5): KAGVTQTPRYLIKTRGQQVTLSCSPISGHRSVSWYQQTPGQGLQFLFEYFSETQRNKGNFPGRFSGRQFSNSRSEMNVSTLELGDSALYLCASTSGFRETQYFGPGTRLLVL.

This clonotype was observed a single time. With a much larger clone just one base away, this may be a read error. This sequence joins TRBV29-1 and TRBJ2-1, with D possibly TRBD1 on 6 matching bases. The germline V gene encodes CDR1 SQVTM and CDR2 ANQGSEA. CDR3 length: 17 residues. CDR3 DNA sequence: TGCAACGCCGCCCGACAGGCCATCCTTAGCTCCTACAATGAGCAGTTCTTC. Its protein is CNAARQAILSSYNEQFF.

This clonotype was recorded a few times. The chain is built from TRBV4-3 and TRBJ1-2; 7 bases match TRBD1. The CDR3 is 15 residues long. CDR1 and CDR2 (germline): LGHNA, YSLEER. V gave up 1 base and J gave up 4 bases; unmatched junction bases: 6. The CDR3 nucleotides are TGCGCCAGCAGCCAAGGCAGGGGGTTTGGCTATGGCTACACCTTC. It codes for CASSQGRGFGYGYTF.

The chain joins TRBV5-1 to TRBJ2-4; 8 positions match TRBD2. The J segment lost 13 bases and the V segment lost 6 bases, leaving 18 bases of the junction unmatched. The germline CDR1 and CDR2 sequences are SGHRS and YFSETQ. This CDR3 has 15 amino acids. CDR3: CASTPTSGAWNEQYF. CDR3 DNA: TGCGCCAGCACCCCCACTAGCGGAGCCTGGAATGAGCAGTACTTC.

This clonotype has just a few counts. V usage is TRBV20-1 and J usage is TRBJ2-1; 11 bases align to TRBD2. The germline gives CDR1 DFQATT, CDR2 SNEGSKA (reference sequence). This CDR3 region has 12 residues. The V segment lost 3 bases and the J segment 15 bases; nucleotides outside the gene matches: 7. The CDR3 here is CSARITSGSSFF. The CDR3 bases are TGCAGTGCTAGGATAACTAGCGGGAGCTCGTTCTTC.